These 6 T cell receptor beta chains were all obtained from the same sample, sequenced in a study of blood T cell repertoires in COVID-19. Generated by immunoSEQ multiplex PCR, the TCRdb table keeps only in-frame clones and is missing some. This table holds some 180,000 clones, about 76% found once. Sequencing used peripheral blood. Receptor source: a woman aged 40-49 years with COVID-19, enrolled during active disease.

V gene TRBV9 combines with J gene TRBJ2-2, with D uncertain. Germline V gene data show CDR1 as SGDLS and CDR2 as YYNGEE. Trimming removed 0 bases at V and 5 bases at J, with 11 bases between. The CDR3 runs to 15 residues. The CDR3 DNA follows: TGTGCCAGCAGCGTAGGAGCGTTGAGTACCGGGGAGCTGTTTTTT. Translating gives CASSVGALSTGELFF. The full variable domain, its missing parts supplied by reference TRBV9 and TRBJ2-2, is DSGVTQTPKHLITATGQRVTLRCSPRSGDLSVYWYQQSLDQGLQFLIQYYNGEERAKGNILERFSAQQFPDLHSELNLSSLELGDSALYFCASSVGALSTGELFFGEGSRLTVL.

The rearrangement links TRBV7-2 to TRBJ1-1; tentatively, D is TRBD1 (6 bases). Trimming shortened V by 5 bases and J by 6 bases, and 19 bases separated the two germline ends. This CDR3 contains 15 residues. Germline CDR1 SGHTA, CDR2 FQGNSA. The CDR3 nucleotides are TGTGCCAGCAGCGAGCCCGGGACAACGAAGCCTGAAGCTTTCTTT. This translates into CASSEPGTTKPEAFF.

This clone was counted a few times. Written as DNA, the CDR3 is TGCAGTGCTAGTTGGTGGGAGGGGCAGAATGAGCAGTTCTTC. This sequence encodes CSASWWEGQNEQFF. The chain has TRBV20-1 and TRBJ2-1; 7 nucleotides align to TRBD2. In germline, CDR1 is DFQATT, CDR2 SNEGSKA (reference sequence). With 3 bases clipped from V and 7 bases from J, the junction kept 9 bases outside the gene matches. This CDR3 has 14 residues.

The J gene is TRBJ2-7, the V gene TRBV5-1, with D possibly being TRBD2 (5 bases). This CDR3 is 13 amino acids long. Germline loops: CDR1 SGHRS, CDR2 YFSETQ. The V and J ends lost 3 bases and 3 bases respectively, with 10 bases between them. The DNA for the CDR3 is TGCGCCAGCAGCTCCGGACGGGGCTACGAGCAGTACTTC. It codes for CASSSGRGYEQYF. Full variable domain (missing parts from reference TRBV5-1 and TRBJ2-7): KAGVTQTPRYLIKTRGQQVTLSCSPISGHRSVSWYQQTPGQGLQFLFEYFSETQRNKGNFPGRFSGRQFSNSRSEMNVSTLELGDSALYLCASSSGRGYEQYFGPGTRLTVT.

This clone was recorded a few times. V usage is TRBV10-3 and J usage is TRBJ2-1; D is possibly TRBD1 (5 bases). Trimming pared 7 bases from V and 1 base from J, leaving 14 bases between. The germline gives CDR1 ENHRY, CDR2 SYGVKD. This CDR3 comprises 15 residues. CDR3 nucleotides: TGTGCCATCACCGCGCAGGGTAGTTCCTACAATGAGCAGTTCTTC. Translation gives CAITAQGSSYNEQFF.

This clone was seen just once. The chain is built from TRBV7-3 and TRBJ1-6; 7 nucleotides agree with TRBD1. From germline, CDR1 is SGHTA and CDR2 FQGTGA. The CDR3 runs 13 residues. V lost 2 bases, J lost 8 bases, and 0 bases stayed unmatched. The CDR3 nucleotides read TGTGCCAGCAGCTTAGGGACAGATTCACCCCTCCACTTT. Translating it yields CASSLGTDSPLHF.